This entry lists 3 T cell receptor beta chains sequenced from one sample in a study of T cell responses to AZD1222 COVID-19 vaccine. Sequencing used immunoSEQ multiplex PCR; TCRdb keeps in-frame clones, though not all of them. The data show roughly 120,000 clones, with roughly 88% seen just once and more than 15% held by the top ten. The sample here was peripheral blood, taken on day 0 of AZD1222 vaccination. The receptors were sampled from an adult in good health.

The chain combines TRBV5-4 with TRBJ1-2, with TRBD1 as a possible D gene (6 bases). The V end was cut by 2 bases, the J end by 8 bases, with 19 bases between. Looked up from germline, CDR1 is SGHNT and CDR2 is YYREEE (reference sequence). The CDR3 has 15 residues. In nucleotides, the CDR3 is TGTGCCAGCAGCTTATGGGGGCTCGGCGGAGGAGGCTACACCTTC. Amino acid sequence: CASSLWGLGGGGYTF.

This clone was recorded only once. The chain carries TRBV10-3 and TRBJ2-2; TRBD1 aligns across 7 bases. CDR1 is ENHRY and CDR2 is SYGVKD in the germline V gene. The CDR3 is made up of 14 amino acids. V lost 6 bases and J lost 4; bases outside the gene matches: 5. CDR3 region: CAIRPDRATGELFF. For the CDR3, the DNA is TGTGCCATCAGACCTGACAGGGCCACCGGGGAGCTGTTTTTT.

The chain carries TRBV19 and TRBJ1-6; D not certain. The CDR3 consists of 13 residues. The V gene's germline CDR1 is LNHDA and CDR2 SQIVND (reference sequence). Trimming cost V 5 bases and J 9 bases, with 11 bases left between them. CDR3 nucleotide sequence: TGTGCCAGTAGTCCGGATCGGAGTTCACCCCTCCACTTT. Protein product: CASSPDRSSPLHF.